The rows below give T cell receptor beta chains drawn from one sample of a study of blood T cell repertoires in COVID-19. Assay used: immunoSEQ multiplex PCR; TCRdb lists only in-frame clones, some missing. The data show about 310,000 clones, with 89% seen just once and roughly a tenth held by the top ten. The sequencing input was PBMCs or T cells enriched from blood (not recorded which). The receptor set was obtained from a woman aged 40 to 50 who had recovered from COVID-19. CDR3s include the opening cysteine and the closing phenylalanine or tryptophan. Each record gives: J gene, clone size, V gene, D gene, CDR3 protein, CDR3 DNA. D genes are given only for firm matches. Part of the rows lack a size; the others show once, few, many or a class for expanded clones.

J gene: TRBJ1-2; clone size: .; V gene: TRBV4-3; D gene: .; CDR3 protein: CASSQDGSYGYTF; CDR3 DNA: TGCGCCAGCAGCCAAGACGGGAGCTATGGCTACACCTTC
J gene: TRBJ2-1; clone size: .; V gene: TRBV28; D gene: TRBD1; CDR3 protein: CASSPPQGRNEQFF; CDR3 DNA: TGTGCCAGCAGTCCACCACAGGGGCGCAATGAGCAGTTCTTC
J gene: TRBJ1-6; clone size: .; V gene: TRBV5-4; D gene: .; CDR3 protein: CASSLFTAFNSPLHF; CDR3 DNA: TGTGCCAGCAGCTTGTTTACAGCTTTTAATTCACCCCTCCACTTT
J gene: TRBJ2-2; clone size: .; V gene: TRBV4-3; D gene: .; CDR3 protein: CASSQVRPTGLGYTGELFF; CDR3 DNA: TGCGCCAGCAGCCAGGTCCGGCCGACAGGCCTCGGGTACACCGGGGAGCTGTTTTTT
J gene: TRBJ1-2; clone size: once; V gene: TRBV6-5; D gene: .; CDR3 protein: CASSYSLDSLNYGYTF; CDR3 DNA: TGTGCCAGCAGTTACTCGTTAGACAGCTTGAACTATGGCTACACCTTC
J gene: TRBJ1-2; clone size: .; V gene: TRBV6-2/TRBV6-3; D gene: TRBD1; CDR3 protein: CASSLRGTGHNYGYTF; CDR3 DNA: TGTGCCAGCAGCCTCCGGGGGACAGGGCATAACTATGGCTACACCTTC
J gene: TRBJ2-7; clone size: .; V gene: TRBV5-8; D gene: .; CDR3 protein: CASSNLRGGGYEQYF; CDR3 DNA: TGTGCCAGCAGCAATCTAAGAGGGGGAGGGTACGAGCAGTACTTC
J gene: TRBJ1-2; clone size: .; V gene: TRBV30; D gene: .; CDR3 protein: CAWIRTATNYGYTF; CDR3 DNA: TGTGCCTGGATTCGGACAGCTACTAACTATGGCTACACCTTC
J gene: TRBJ2-6; clone size: .; V gene: TRBV19; D gene: TRBD2; CDR3 protein: CASSLPGRAGANVLTF; CDR3 DNA: TGTGCCAGTAGTCTTCCTGGGAGGGCTGGGGCCAACGTCCTGACTTTC
J gene: TRBJ1-2; clone size: .; V gene: TRBV7-2; D gene: .; CDR3 protein: CASSSERNSYGYTF; CDR3 DNA: TGTGCCAGCAGCTCCGAAAGGAACAGCTATGGCTACACCTTC
J gene: TRBJ1-5; clone size: .; V gene: TRBV19; D gene: .; CDR3 protein: CASSIEGTGFSNQPQHF; CDR3 DNA: TGTGCCAGTAGTATAGAAGGCACAGGGTTCAGCAATCAGCCCCAGCATTTT
J gene: TRBJ2-7; clone size: few; V gene: TRBV4-1; D gene: .; CDR3 protein: CASSLATQGREQYF; CDR3 DNA: TGCGCCAGCAGCCTAGCGACACAGGGGAGGGAGCAGTACTTC
J gene: TRBJ1-2; clone size: .; V gene: TRBV25-1; D gene: .; CDR3 protein: CASRTPGANYGYTF; CDR3 DNA: TGTGCCAGCAGGACCCCAGGGGCTAACTATGGCTACACCTTC
J gene: TRBJ2-6; clone size: .; V gene: TRBV5-1; D gene: .; CDR3 protein: CASSLKGGTYSGANVLTF; CDR3 DNA: TGCGCCAGCAGCTTGAAAGGGGGAACGTACTCTGGGGCCAACGTCCTGACTTTC
J gene: TRBJ2-2; clone size: .; V gene: TRBV5-1; D gene: TRBD2; CDR3 protein: CASSEGGGNTGELFF; CDR3 DNA: TGCGCCAGCAGTGAAGGCGGGGGGAACACCGGGGAGCTGTTTTTT
J gene: TRBJ1-1; clone size: .; V gene: TRBV2; D gene: .; CDR3 protein: CASSELVGMNTEAFF; CDR3 DNA: TGTGCCAGCAGTGAATTGGTCGGTATGAACACTGAAGCTTTCTTT
J gene: TRBJ2-1; clone size: few; V gene: TRBV27; D gene: TRBD1; CDR3 protein: CASSLPGQGIDEQFF; CDR3 DNA: TGTGCCAGCAGTCTTCCGGGACAGGGGATCGATGAGCAGTTCTTC
J gene: TRBJ2-7; clone size: once; V gene: TRBV19; D gene: TRBD1; CDR3 protein: CASRSRDRTYEQYF; CDR3 DNA: TGTGCCAGTAGGTCCCGGGACAGAACCTACGAGCAGTACTTC
J gene: TRBJ2-7; clone size: .; V gene: TRBV5-1; D gene: .; CDR3 protein: CASSFRDGSYEQYF; CDR3 DNA: TGCGCCAGCAGCTTCCGGGACGGGAGCTACGAGCAGTACTTC
J gene: TRBJ1-2; clone size: .; V gene: TRBV21-1; D gene: .; CDR3 protein: CASSKEAARGGYTF; CDR3 DNA: TGTGCCAGCAGCAAAGAGGCAGCCCGGGGTGGCTACACCTTC
J gene: TRBJ2-6; clone size: .; V gene: TRBV9; D gene: .; CDR3 protein: CASSVATGTRFSGANVLTF; CDR3 DNA: TGTGCCAGCAGCGTCGCCACCGGGACAAGATTCTCTGGGGCCAACGTCCTGACTTTC
J gene: TRBJ2-1; clone size: .; V gene: TRBV28; D gene: TRBD1; CDR3 protein: CASTPGGPYNEQFF; CDR3 DNA: TGTGCCAGCACTCCAGGGGGACCCTACAATGAGCAGTTCTTC
J gene: TRBJ2-7; clone size: .; V gene: TRBV27; D gene: .; CDR3 protein: CASSPHRTERYEQYF; CDR3 DNA: TGTGCCAGCAGTCCCCACAGGACGGAAAGATACGAGCAGTACTTC
J gene: TRBJ2-7; clone size: once; V gene: TRBV13; D gene: .; CDR3 protein: CASSPDRSRHEQYF; CDR3 DNA: TGTGCCAGCAGCCCTGACAGAAGTCGCCACGAGCAGTACTTC
J gene: TRBJ1-6; clone size: .; V gene: TRBV7-2; D gene: TRBD1; CDR3 protein: CASSQRTGGNSPLHF; CDR3 DNA: TGTGCCAGCAGCCAACGGACAGGGGGAAATTCACCCCTCCACTTT
J gene: TRBJ2-1; clone size: .; V gene: TRBV5-1; D gene: .; CDR3 protein: CASSLEPTGVKNEQFF; CDR3 DNA: TGCGCCAGCAGCTTGGAACCCACGGGAGTGAAGAATGAGCAGTTCTTC
J gene: TRBJ1-2; clone size: .; V gene: TRBV30; D gene: TRBD1; CDR3 protein: CAWKLGGQGNYGYTF; CDR3 DNA: TGTGCCTGGAAATTAGGGGGACAGGGGAACTATGGCTACACCTTC
J gene: TRBJ2-1; clone size: .; V gene: TRBV18; D gene: TRBD1; CDR3 protein: CASSPEQGNEQFF; CDR3 DNA: TGTGCCAGCTCACCGGAACAGGGGAATGAGCAGTTCTTC
J gene: TRBJ2-1; clone size: .; V gene: TRBV5-1; D gene: TRBD1; CDR3 protein: CASSEQGGGYEQFF; CDR3 DNA: TGCGCCAGCAGCGAACAGGGGGGAGGCTATGAGCAGTTCTTC
J gene: TRBJ2-1; clone size: .; V gene: TRBV7-9; D gene: .; CDR3 protein: CASSFRGLHNEQFF; CDR3 DNA: TGTGCCAGCAGCTTCCGGGGTCTCCACAATGAGCAGTTCTTC
J gene: TRBJ2-1; clone size: .; V gene: TRBV4-2; D gene: TRBD2; CDR3 protein: CASSQETGLAFYEQFF; CDR3 DNA: TGTGCCAGCAGCCAAGAAACGGGACTAGCTTTTTATGAGCAGTTCTTC
J gene: TRBJ2-5; clone size: .; V gene: TRBV19; D gene: TRBD2; CDR3 protein: CASSTGLAGPFQETQYF; CDR3 DNA: TGTGCCAGTAGTACCGGACTAGCGGGGCCCTTCCAAGAGACCCAGTACTTC
J gene: TRBJ2-7; clone size: .; V gene: TRBV15; D gene: .; CDR3 protein: CATSRGAGGSYEQYF; CDR3 DNA: TGTGCCACCAGCAGAGGGGCAGGAGGTTCCTACGAGCAGTACTTC
J gene: TRBJ2-1; clone size: .; V gene: TRBV19; D gene: TRBD2; CDR3 protein: CASSMPRTSGGAFFSYNEQFF; CDR3 DNA: TGTGCCAGTAGTATGCCCAGAACTAGCGGGGGGGCCTTCTTTTCCTACAATGAGCAGTTCTTC
J gene: TRBJ2-7; clone size: .; V gene: TRBV7-2; D gene: TRBD1; CDR3 protein: CASSWYRGRSYEQYF; CDR3 DNA: TGTGCCAGCAGCTGGTACAGGGGACGATCCTACGAGCAGTACTTC
J gene: TRBJ1-2; clone size: few; V gene: TRBV27; D gene: TRBD1; CDR3 protein: CASSRTGGKDYGYTF; CDR3 DNA: TGTGCCAGCAGTAGGACAGGGGGCAAGGACTATGGCTACACCTTC
J gene: TRBJ1-2; clone size: .; V gene: TRBV5-1; D gene: TRBD1; CDR3 protein: CASSLTGESLIRGYTF; CDR3 DNA: TGCGCCAGCAGCTTGACAGGGGAATCGCTTATTCGGGGCTACACCTTC
J gene: TRBJ2-7; clone size: .; V gene: TRBV7-2; D gene: TRBD2; CDR3 protein: CASSLGASGSYEQYF; CDR3 DNA: TGTGCCAGCAGCTTAGGGGCTAGCGGGAGCTACGAGCAGTACTTC
J gene: TRBJ2-1; clone size: .; V gene: TRBV7-9; D gene: TRBD2; CDR3 protein: CASSSTGTSGRAVYNEQFF; CDR3 DNA: TGTGCCAGCAGCTCTACCGGGACTAGCGGGAGGGCCGTCTACAATGAGCAGTTCTTC
J gene: TRBJ1-3; clone size: .; V gene: TRBV9; D gene: .; CDR3 protein: CASSVGVGQSSGNTIYF; CDR3 DNA: TGTGCCAGCAGCGTAGGCGTCGGACAGAGCTCTGGAAACACCATATATTTT
J gene: TRBJ2-3; clone size: .; V gene: TRBV18; D gene: TRBD2; CDR3 protein: CASSPAGGRGDTQYF; CDR3 DNA: TGTGCCAGCTCACCAGCGGGAGGCCGGGGAGATACGCAGTATTTT
J gene: TRBJ1-2; clone size: .; V gene: TRBV28; D gene: .; CDR3 protein: CASSLTYLRLGYTF; CDR3 DNA: TGTGCCAGCAGTTTAACTTACCTTCGGTTAGGCTACACCTTC
J gene: TRBJ2-2; clone size: .; V gene: TRBV13; D gene: TRBD2; CDR3 protein: CASSEHSGTTGELFF; CDR3 DNA: TGTGCCAGCAGCGAGCATAGCGGGACCACCGGGGAGCTGTTTTTT
J gene: TRBJ2-7; clone size: .; V gene: TRBV27; D gene: .; CDR3 protein: CASSLYRSFSYEQYF; CDR3 DNA: TGTGCCAGCAGTTTATACAGGAGTTTCTCCTACGAGCAGTACTTC
J gene: TRBJ2-7; clone size: .; V gene: TRBV7-7; D gene: TRBD1; CDR3 protein: CASSLDRGAYEQYF; CDR3 DNA: TGTGCTAGCAGCCTCGACAGGGGGGCCTACGAGCAGTACTTC
J gene: TRBJ2-5; clone size: .; V gene: TRBV7-6; D gene: .; CDR3 protein: CASTPEQETQYF; CDR3 DNA: TGTGCCAGCACACCGGAGCAAGAGACCCAGTACTTC
J gene: TRBJ2-7; clone size: .; V gene: TRBV28; D gene: TRBD1; CDR3 protein: CASSLRDRVYEQYF; CDR3 DNA: TGTGCCAGCAGTTTACGGGACAGGGTCTACGAGCAGTACTTC